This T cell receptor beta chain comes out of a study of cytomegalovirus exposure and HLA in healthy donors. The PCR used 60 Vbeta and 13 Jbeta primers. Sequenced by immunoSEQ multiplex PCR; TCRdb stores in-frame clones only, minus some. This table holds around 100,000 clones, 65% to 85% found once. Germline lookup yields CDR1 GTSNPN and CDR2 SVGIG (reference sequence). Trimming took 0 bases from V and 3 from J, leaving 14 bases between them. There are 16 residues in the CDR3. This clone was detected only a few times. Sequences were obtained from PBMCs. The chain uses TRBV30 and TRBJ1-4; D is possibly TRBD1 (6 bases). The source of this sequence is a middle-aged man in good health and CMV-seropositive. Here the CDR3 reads CAWSVRLQGPNEKLFF. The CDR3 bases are TGTGCCTGGAGTGTACGGCTACAGGGACCTAATGAAAAACTGTTTTTT.